This T cell receptor (beta chain) was recovered during a study of T cells after yellow fever vaccination. Study conclusions and caveats: Though weaker, the secondary response peaked faster, on day 5 versus 15.

There are 18 residues in the CDR3. From germline, CDR1 is SGHVS and CDR2 FQNEAQ. V lost 0 bases, J lost 0 bases, and 7 bases stayed unmatched. TCRdb independently ran MiXCR on the 5' RACE reads; one entry per CDR3 protein. The sample yields some 110,000 distinct CDR3 sequences, approximately 7.1% seen once. This clonotype was recorded at least ten times. The antigen is unknown. The rearrangement uses TRBV7-8 and TRBJ2-1; 8 nucleotides agree with TRBD2. This TCR derives from a man between 18 and 29 years old who received the YFV17D yellow fever vaccine. The sequences come from CD4+ T cells sorted from PBMCs, collected about 49 days after the first yellow fever vaccination. The CDR3 is CASSLALIAGFSYNEQFF. In nucleotides, the CDR3 is TGTGCCAGCAGCTTAGCGCTTATAGCGGGGTTCTCCTACAATGAGCAGTTCTTC.